Each of the 22 T cell receptor beta chains below was sequenced from the same sample in a study of OX40 agonist ivuxolimab in advanced cancers. TCRdb's copy holds only in-frame clones and misses some; the assay was immunoSEQ multiplex PCR. Among 65,000 to 85,000 clones listed, roughly 85% were seen once. Source: CD4+ or CD8+ T cells sorted from blood, taken in a trial of the OX40 agonist ivuxolimab. The receptors were gathered from an adult with an advanced solid tumor such as melanoma, head and neck, liver or kidney cancer.

The V gene is TRBV21-1, the J gene TRBJ2-6; no DNA check was done on the table's D call, TRBD2. TRBV21-1 is given as a pseudogene. The CDR3 spans 15 residues. The CDR3 loop reads CASSKGGSGANVLTF. The CDR3 DNA follows: TGTGCCAGCAGCAAAGGAGGCTCTGGGGCCAACGTCCTGACTTTC.

The V and J genes are TRBV2 and TRBJ1-2; a possible D gene is TRBD1 (5 bases). In germline, CDR1 is SNHLY, CDR2 FYNNEI. Trimming took 6 bases from V and 4 from J, leaving 12 bases between them. The length of the CDR3 is 13 residues. The CDR3 DNA reads as TGTGCCAGCAGCTCGCAGGGCGGCTATGGCTACACCTTC. This sequence encodes CASSSQGGYGYTF. The variable domain in full, with the rest retrieved from reference TRBV2 and TRBJ1-2, is EPEVTQTPSHQVTQMGQEVILRCVPISNHLYFYWYRQILGQKVEFLVSFYNNEISEKSEIFDDQFSVERPDGSNFTLKIRSTKLEDSAMYFCASSSQGGYGYTFGSGTRLTVV.

The V call is TRBV15, the J call TRBJ2-7, with 8 bases identical to TRBD1. Germline lookup yields CDR1 LNHNV and CDR2 YYDKDF (reference sequence). The V and J ends lost 0 bases and 5 bases, in that order; junction bases with no gene match: 9. The CDR3 is 16 amino acids. The CDR3 is CATSRDRGTGFDEQYF. The CDR3, as DNA: TGTGCCACCAGCAGAGATCGTGGGACAGGATTCGACGAGCAGTACTTC.

V gene TRBV4-3 combines with J gene TRBJ1-2; 7 nucleotides match TRBD1. V lost 2 bases, J lost 4 bases, and 10 bases stayed unmatched. There are 16 residues in the CDR3. Per the germline V gene, CDR1 is LGHNA and CDR2 is YSLEER. CDR3 coding DNA: TGCGCCAGCAGCCAAAGCGGGGGACAGTGGGCCTATGGCTACACCTTC. It is translated as CASSQSGGQWAYGYTF.

This chain links TRBV5-4 with TRBJ2-2; tentative D call: TRBD2 (5 bases). Trimming stripped 4 bases from V and 4 bases from J, with 14 bases between. Germline V gives CDR1 SGHNT, CDR2 YYREEE (reference sequence). The CDR3 sequence is 15 residues long. CDR3 region: CASSPSKGSTGELFF. CDR3 in DNA: TGTGCCAGCAGCCCCTCGAAAGGGAGCACCGGGGAGCTGTTTTTT.

The J gene is TRBJ2-3, the V gene TRBV27; tentative D call: TRBD1 (6 bases). The CDR3 covers 15 residues. V lost 5 bases, J lost 0 bases, and 12 bases lay in between. Germline V gene lookup returns CDR1 MNHEY and CDR2 SMNVEV (reference sequence). The CDR3 is CASSLRGQSTDTQYF. Written as DNA, the CDR3 is TGTGCCAGCAGTCTCCGGGGACAAAGCACAGATACGCAGTATTTT.

The rearrangement uses TRBV18 and TRBJ1-5, with TRBD1 identical over 9 bases. This CDR3 comprises 18 residues. V shed 3 bases and J 0 bases; nucleotides not matched to a gene: 9. Germline V lookup: CDR1 KGHSH, CDR2 LQKENI. The CDR3 is CASSPRDRASNSNQPQHF. In nucleotides, the CDR3 is TGTGCCAGCTCACCCCGGGACAGGGCTTCTAATAGCAATCAGCCCCAGCATTTT.

This sequence joins TRBV25-1 and TRBJ2-1; 7 nucleotides line up with TRBD2. Germline loops: CDR1 MGHDK, CDR2 SYGVNS. The CDR3 totals 15 residues. V gave up 3 bases and J gave up 3 bases; unmatched junction bases: 5. CDR3: CASSDTGGSYNEQFF. The CDR3 nucleotides are TGTGCCAGCAGTGATACGGGAGGAAGCTACAATGAGCAGTTCTTC.

V gene TRBV5-1 combines with J gene TRBJ1-6; D not resolved. The CDR3 runs 16 residues. V was clipped by 4 bases and J by 6 bases, with 17 bases between them. Germline V gene sequence: CDR1 SGHRS, CDR2 YFSETQ. This chain's CDR3 is CASSPDEVRFNSPLHF. The DNA of the CDR3 is TGCGCCAGCAGCCCGGATGAGGTGCGGTTTAATTCACCCCTCCACTTT.

CDR3: CASSTQRGETQYF. CDR3 nucleotide sequence: TGTGCCAGCAGCACCCAGCGGGGAGAGACCCAGTACTTC. The chain combines TRBV7-2 with TRBJ2-5; 7 bases map to TRBD2. Trimming cost V 5 bases and J 4 bases; bases outside gene matches: 4. Per the germline V gene, CDR1 is SGHTA and CDR2 is FQGNSA. The CDR3 is made up of 13 amino acids.

The J gene is TRBJ1-6, the V gene TRBV12-5, with 9 positions matching TRBD1. Germline CDR1 and CDR2: LGHNT and FRNRAP. There are 15 residues in the CDR3. J lost 10 bases, V lost 5 bases, and 9 bases had no gene match. The CDR3 nucleotides read TGTGCTAGTGGTAAGGGACAGGGCGGAGTATCACCCCTCCACTTT. The encoded protein is CASGKGQGGVSPLHF.

This clone was observed a single time. This chain connects TRBV27 to TRBJ1-1, with a weak D call TRBD1 (5 bases). The germline gives CDR1 MNHEY, CDR2 SMNVEV (reference sequence). V lost 8 bases to trimming and J lost 1 base, with 8 bases between them. The CDR3 length is 12 residues. In nucleotides, the CDR3 is TGTGCCAGCGGAAGGGGGAACACTGAAGCTTTCTTT. Translated, it gives CASGRGNTEAFF.

This chain links TRBV28 with TRBJ1-2; D gene ambiguous. The CDR3 covers 13 residues. Trimming removed 3 bases from V and 2 bases from J, with 7 bases in between. Germline values: CDR1 MDHEN, CDR2 SYDVKM. The CDR3 sequence: CASSLDGNYGYTF. CDR3 bases: TGTGCCAGCAGTTTGGACGGGAACTATGGCTACACCTTC.

V usage is TRBV15 and J usage is TRBJ1-4; D might be TRBD1 (5 bases). The germline gives CDR1 LNHNV, CDR2 YYDKDF (reference sequence). This CDR3 has 16 residues. V was trimmed by 1 base and J by 8 bases, leaving 17 bases between them. The CDR3 region has the DNA TGTGCCACCAGCAGAGGGGGCGGGGAGGTCGGGGAAAAACTGTTTTTT. This gives the protein CATSRGGGEVGEKLFF. Using reference TRBV15 and TRBJ1-4 for the parts outside the CDR3, the full variable domain is DAMVIQNPRYQVTQFGKPVTLSCSQTLNHNVMYWYQQKSSQAPKLLFHYYDKDFNNEADTPDNFQSRRPNTSFCFLDIRSPGLGDTAMYLCATSRGGGEVGEKLFFGSGTQLSVL.

The chain has TRBV30 and TRBJ1-5; D is unclear. Trimming pared 4 bases from V and 4 bases from J, leaving 14 bases between. CDR1 is GTSNPN and CDR2 is SVGIG in the germline V gene (reference sequence). This CDR3 is built from 14 residues. The chain's CDR3 is CAWTRDGVNQPQHF. The CDR3 nucleotides are TGTGCCTGGACCCGGGATGGCGTTAATCAGCCCCAGCATTTT. Together with reference TRBV30 and TRBJ1-5, the CDR3 gives the full variable domain: SQTIHQWPATLVQPVGSPLSLECTVEGTSNPNLYWYRQAAGRGLQLLFYSVGIGQISSEVPQNLSASRPQDRQFILSSKKLLLSDSGFYLCAWTRDGVNQPQHFGDGTRLSIL.

The chain has TRBV6-6 and TRBJ2-2; 7 bases match TRBD2. CDR3 length equals 14 residues. Trimming removed 4 bases from V and 4 bases from J; junction bases left unmatched: 3. CDR1 and CDR2 (germline): MNHNY, SVGAGI (reference sequence). CDR3 sequence: CASSSPGGTGELFF. The DNA of the CDR3 is TGTGCCAGCAGTTCCCCGGGGGGCACCGGGGAGCTGTTTTTT.

This clone is a singleton in its sample. The CDR3 coding sequence is TGTGCCAGCAGAATACAGGGAGTGGAGACCCAGTACTTC. Amino acid sequence: CASRIQGVETQYF. The chain carries TRBV6-6 and TRBJ2-5; a weak D match, TRBD1 (6 bases). CDR3 length: 13 amino acids. Between the trimmed V and J ends, which lost 6 bases and 5 bases, there was a span of 13 bases. Germline loops: CDR1 MNHNY, CDR2 SVGAGI (reference sequence).

The V and J genes are TRBV7-3 and TRBJ2-6, with D unclear. The CDR3 loop spans 17 amino acids. Trimming left V 4 bases short and J 0 bases short, with 13 bases between. Germline CDR1 reads SGHTA; CDR2 reads FQGTGA. CDR3: CASSSSSSFSGANVLTF. DNA for the CDR3: TGTGCCAGCAGCTCTTCCTCCTCCTTCTCTGGGGCCAACGTCCTGACTTTC.

This clone was seen only once. The chain employs TRBV7-9 and TRBJ2-1; D is ambiguous. Germline assignment: CDR1 SEHNR and CDR2 FQNEAQ (reference sequence). The CDR3 has 15 residues. Trimming removed 4 bases at V and 4 bases at J, with 14 bases between. CDR3 bases: TGTGCCAGCAGCTCCGGCCCCGACCGATACAATGAGCAGTTCTTC. Its protein product is CASSSGPDRYNEQFF.

This clone occurred once. This sequence joins TRBV30 and TRBJ1-5, with 10 bases identical to TRBD1. Germline loops: CDR1 GTSNPN, CDR2 SVGIG (reference sequence). The CDR3 runs 16 residues. Trimming at V came to 2 bases and at J to 1 base, leaving 5 bases not matched to a gene. The CDR3 DNA is TGTGCCTGGAGTCGCGGACAGGGGGAAAGCAATCAGCCCCAGCATTTT. It encodes CAWSRGQGESNQPQHF.

This chain uses TRBV4-2 with TRBJ1-5; TRBD1 is a possible D gene (5 bases). CDR3 length: 18 amino acids. Per germline, CDR1 LGHNA and CDR2 YNFKEQ. V lost 3 bases to trimming and J lost 0 bases, with 18 bases between them. The CDR3 region is CASSHAGTIGYSNQPQHF. CDR3 sequence (DNA): TGTGCCAGCAGCCACGCCGGGACCATAGGTTATAGCAATCAGCCCCAGCATTTT.

The J gene is TRBJ2-6, the V gene TRBV11-3; the match to TRBD2 covers 7 bases. Germline V gene lookup returns CDR1 SGHNT and CDR2 YENEEA. J gave up 2 bases and V 1 base, and 8 bases lay outside the gene matches. The CDR3 has 18 residues. The CDR3 loop is CASSLVVGGPPGANVLTF. CDR3 nucleotides: TGTGCCAGCAGCTTAGTTGTGGGAGGGCCTCCTGGGGCCAACGTCCTGACTTTC.